This entry is about one T cell receptor beta chain. This entry comes from a study of blood T cell repertoires in COVID-19. Clones were read by immunoSEQ multiplex PCR, and TCRdb kept only the in-frame ones, dropping some. Of around 460,000 clones in the sample, about 90% were seen once. J was trimmed by 8 bases and V by 5 bases; bases with no gene match: 9. This CDR3 is 16 amino acids long. CDR1 SGHVS and CDR2 FQNEAQ come from the germline V gene. The sequencing sample was made of peripheral blood. The clonotype was recovered from a man aged 18 to 35 with COVID-19, enrolled during active disease. V is TRBV7-8 and J is TRBJ2-1; 13 nucleotides line up with TRBD2. CDR3 loop: CASSGGLAGVGHEQFF. The CDR3 DNA reads TGTGCCAGCAGCGGAGGACTAGCGGGAGTCGGCCATGAGCAGTTCTTC.